The T cell receptor beta chain under discussion was sequenced for a study of cytomegalovirus exposure and HLA in healthy donors. The CDR3 has 16 residues. Germline assignment: CDR1 KGHSY and CDR2 FQNENV. Between the trimmed V and J ends, which lost 3 bases and 5 bases, there was a span of 19 bases. The study ran its PCR with 60 Vbeta and 13 Jbeta primers. This table comes from immunoSEQ multiplex PCR, and its TCRdb copy is limited to in-frame clones, with some not included. Here the sample spans under 250,000 clones, 76% being singletons. The sequencing sample was made of PBMCs. The sequence was obtained from a man between 18 and 35 years old in good health and CMV-seronegative. This rearrangement joins TRBV16 to TRBJ1-2, with TRBD1 as a possible D gene (5 bases). The CDR3, as DNA: TGTGCCAGCAGCCAGTCGGGGACTAGCCTTTTGTATGGCTACACCTTC. It codes for CASSQSGTSLLYGYTF.